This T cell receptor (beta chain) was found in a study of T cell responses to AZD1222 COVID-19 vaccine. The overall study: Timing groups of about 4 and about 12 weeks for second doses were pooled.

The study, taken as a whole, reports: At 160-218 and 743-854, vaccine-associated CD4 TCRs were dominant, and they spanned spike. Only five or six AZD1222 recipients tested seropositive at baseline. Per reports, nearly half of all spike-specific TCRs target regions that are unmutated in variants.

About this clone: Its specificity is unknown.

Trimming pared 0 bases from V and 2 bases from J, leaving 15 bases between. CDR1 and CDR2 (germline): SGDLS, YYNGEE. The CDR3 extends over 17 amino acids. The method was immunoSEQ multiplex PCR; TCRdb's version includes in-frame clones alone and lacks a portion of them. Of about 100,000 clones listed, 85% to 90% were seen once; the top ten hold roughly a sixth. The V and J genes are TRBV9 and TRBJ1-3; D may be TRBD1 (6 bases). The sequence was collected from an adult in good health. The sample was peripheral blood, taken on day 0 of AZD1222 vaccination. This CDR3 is CASSVAGPQGTGNTIYF. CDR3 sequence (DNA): TGTGCCAGCAGCGTAGCCGGTCCCCAGGGGACTGGAAACACCATATATTTT.